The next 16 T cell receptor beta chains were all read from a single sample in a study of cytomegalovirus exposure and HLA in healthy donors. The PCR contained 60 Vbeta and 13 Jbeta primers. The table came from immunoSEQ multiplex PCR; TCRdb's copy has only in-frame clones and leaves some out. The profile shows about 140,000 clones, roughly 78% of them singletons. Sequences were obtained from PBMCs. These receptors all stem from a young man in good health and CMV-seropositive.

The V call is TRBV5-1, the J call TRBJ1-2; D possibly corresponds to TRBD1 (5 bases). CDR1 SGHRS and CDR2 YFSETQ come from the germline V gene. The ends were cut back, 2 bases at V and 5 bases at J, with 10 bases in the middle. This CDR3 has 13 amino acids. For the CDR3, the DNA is TGCGCCAGCAGCTTCGGGGGGAGTTATGGCTACACCTTC. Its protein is CASSFGGSYGYTF.

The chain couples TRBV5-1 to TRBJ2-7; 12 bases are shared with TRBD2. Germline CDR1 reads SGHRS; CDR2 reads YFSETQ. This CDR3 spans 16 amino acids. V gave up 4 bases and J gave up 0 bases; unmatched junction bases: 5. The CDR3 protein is CASSLGLAGLSYEQYF. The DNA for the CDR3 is TGCGCCAGCAGCCTGGGACTAGCGGGCCTCTCCTACGAGCAGTACTTC.

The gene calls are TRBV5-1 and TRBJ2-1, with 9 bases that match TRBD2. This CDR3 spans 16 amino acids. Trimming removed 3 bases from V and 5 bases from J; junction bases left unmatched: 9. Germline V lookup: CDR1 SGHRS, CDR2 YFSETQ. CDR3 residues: CASSSSGLAGHNEQFF. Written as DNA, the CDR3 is TGCGCCAGCAGCTCCTCGGGGCTAGCGGGACACAATGAGCAGTTCTTC. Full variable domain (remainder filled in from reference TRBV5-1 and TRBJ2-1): KAGVTQTPRYLIKTRGQQVTLSCSPISGHRSVSWYQQTPGQGLQFLFEYFSETQRNKGNFPGRFSGRQFSNSRSEMNVSTLELGDSALYLCASSSSGLAGHNEQFFGPGTRLTVL.

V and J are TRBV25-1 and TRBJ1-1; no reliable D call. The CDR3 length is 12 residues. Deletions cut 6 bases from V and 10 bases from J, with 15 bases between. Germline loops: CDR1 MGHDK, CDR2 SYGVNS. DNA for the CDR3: TGTGCCAGCAGGACGGCCTTGGACTCAGCTTTCTTT. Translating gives CASRTALDSAFF.

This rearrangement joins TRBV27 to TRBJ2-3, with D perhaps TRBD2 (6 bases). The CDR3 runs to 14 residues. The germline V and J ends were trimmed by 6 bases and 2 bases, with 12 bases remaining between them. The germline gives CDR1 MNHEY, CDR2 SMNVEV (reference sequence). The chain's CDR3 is CASSGGLLTDTQYF. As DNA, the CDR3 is TGTGCCAGCAGCGGGGGACTGCTCACAGATACGCAGTATTTT.

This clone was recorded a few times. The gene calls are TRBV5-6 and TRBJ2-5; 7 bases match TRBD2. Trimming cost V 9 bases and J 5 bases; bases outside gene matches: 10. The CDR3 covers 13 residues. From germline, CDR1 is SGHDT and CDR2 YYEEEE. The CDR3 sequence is CATGRGRVETQYF. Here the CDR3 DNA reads TGTGCCACCGGTCGCGGGAGAGTGGAGACCCAGTACTTC.

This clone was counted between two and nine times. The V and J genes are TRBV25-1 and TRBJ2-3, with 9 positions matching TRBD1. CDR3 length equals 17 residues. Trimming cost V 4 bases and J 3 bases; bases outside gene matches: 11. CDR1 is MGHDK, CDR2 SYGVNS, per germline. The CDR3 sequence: CASSANSGTGQTDTQYF. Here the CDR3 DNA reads TGTGCCAGCAGTGCAAATTCCGGGACAGGGCAAACAGATACGCAGTATTTT.

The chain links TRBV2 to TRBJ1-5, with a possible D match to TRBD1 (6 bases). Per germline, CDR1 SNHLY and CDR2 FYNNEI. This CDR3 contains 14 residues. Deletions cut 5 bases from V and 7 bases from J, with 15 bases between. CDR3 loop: CASSPQGRGQPQHF. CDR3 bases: TGTGCCAGCAGTCCCCAGGGGAGAGGGCAGCCCCAGCATTTT.

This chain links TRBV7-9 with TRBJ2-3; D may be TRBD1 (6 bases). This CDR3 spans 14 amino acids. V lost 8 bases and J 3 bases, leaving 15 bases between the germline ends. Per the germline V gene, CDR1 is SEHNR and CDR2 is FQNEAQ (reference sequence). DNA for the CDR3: TGTGCCAGCTTTGAGGGGGTAGGGACAGATACGCAGTATTTT. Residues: CASFEGVGTDTQYF.

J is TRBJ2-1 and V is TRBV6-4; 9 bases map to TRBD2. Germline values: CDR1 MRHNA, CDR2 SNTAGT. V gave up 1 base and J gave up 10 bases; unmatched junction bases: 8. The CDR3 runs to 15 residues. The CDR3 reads CASSDLNSGSDEQFF. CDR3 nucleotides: TGTGCCAGCAGTGACTTAAATAGCGGGAGTGACGAGCAGTTCTTC.

The CDR3 sequence: CASSPDRDYGYTF. The CDR3, as DNA: TGTGCCAGCAGCCCCGACAGGGACTATGGCTACACCTTC. This chain connects TRBV5-5 to TRBJ1-2; 7 bases agree with TRBD1. The junction had 3 bases not matched to a gene; V was cut back by 4 bases and J by 3 bases. Germline V gene data show CDR1 as SGHKS and CDR2 as YYEKEE (reference sequence). The CDR3 is 13 residues long.

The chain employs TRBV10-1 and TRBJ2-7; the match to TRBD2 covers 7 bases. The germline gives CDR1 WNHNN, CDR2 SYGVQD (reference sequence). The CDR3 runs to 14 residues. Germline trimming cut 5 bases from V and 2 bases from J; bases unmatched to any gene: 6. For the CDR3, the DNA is TGCGCCAGCAGTAGAAGCGGGATCGCCTACGAGCAGTACTTC. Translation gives CASSRSGIAYEQYF.

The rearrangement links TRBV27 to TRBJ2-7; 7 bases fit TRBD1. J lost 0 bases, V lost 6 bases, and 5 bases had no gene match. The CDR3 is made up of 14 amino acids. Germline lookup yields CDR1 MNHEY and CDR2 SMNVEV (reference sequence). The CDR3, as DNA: TGTGCCAGCAGGGGGGACAGCGTCTCCTACGAGCAGTACTTC. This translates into CASRGDSVSYEQYF.

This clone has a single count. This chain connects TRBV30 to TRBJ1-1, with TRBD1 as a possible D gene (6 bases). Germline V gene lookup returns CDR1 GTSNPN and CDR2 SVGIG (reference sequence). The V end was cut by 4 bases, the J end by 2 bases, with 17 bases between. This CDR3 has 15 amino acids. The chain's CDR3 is CAWNPGQKVNTEAFF. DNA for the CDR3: TGTGCCTGGAACCCAGGACAGAAAGTTAACACTGAAGCTTTCTTT.

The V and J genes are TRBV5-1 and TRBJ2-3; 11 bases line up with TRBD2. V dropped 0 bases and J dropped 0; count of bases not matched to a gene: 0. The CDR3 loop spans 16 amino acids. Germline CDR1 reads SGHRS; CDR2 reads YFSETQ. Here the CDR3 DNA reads TGCGCCAGCAGCTTGGGACTAGCGGGAAGCACAGATACGCAGTATTTT. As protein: CASSLGLAGSTDTQYF.

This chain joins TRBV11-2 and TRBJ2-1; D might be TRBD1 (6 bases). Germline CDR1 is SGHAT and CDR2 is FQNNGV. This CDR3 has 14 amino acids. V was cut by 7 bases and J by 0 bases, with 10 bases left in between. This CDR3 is CASTTTGSYNEQFF. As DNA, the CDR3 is TGTGCCAGCACCACGACAGGCTCCTACAATGAGCAGTTCTTC.